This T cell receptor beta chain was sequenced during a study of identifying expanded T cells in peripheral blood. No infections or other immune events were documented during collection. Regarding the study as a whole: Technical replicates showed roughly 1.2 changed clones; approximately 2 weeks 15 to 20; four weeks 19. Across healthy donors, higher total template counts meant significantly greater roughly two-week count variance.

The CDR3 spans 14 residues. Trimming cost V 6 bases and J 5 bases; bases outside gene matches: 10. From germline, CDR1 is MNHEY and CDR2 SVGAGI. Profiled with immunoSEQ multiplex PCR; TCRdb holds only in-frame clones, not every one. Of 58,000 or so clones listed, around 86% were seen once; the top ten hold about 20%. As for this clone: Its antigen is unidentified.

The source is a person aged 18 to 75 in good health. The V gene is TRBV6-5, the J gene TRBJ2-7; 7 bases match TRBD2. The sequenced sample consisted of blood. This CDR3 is CASSFSGIGDEQYF. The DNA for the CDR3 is TGTGCCAGCAGCTTCAGCGGGATAGGCGACGAGCAGTACTTC.